The 9 T cell receptor beta chains below were found in one sample sequenced in a study of identical twins. TCRdb independently ran MiXCR on the 5' RACE reads; one entry per CDR3 protein. The sample holds some 1,700,000 distinct CDR3 sequences, about 32% seen once. Sequencing was performed on cord blood. The receptors here all came from a newborn girl in good health.

This clonotype was observed a few times. The chain has TRBV20-1 and TRBJ2-4, with TRBD1 matching over 7 bases. CDR1 is DFQATT and CDR2 is SNEGSKA in the germline V gene (reference sequence). This CDR3 is built from 17 residues. The trim removed 0 bases at V and 0 bases at J, leaving 8 bases unmatched. CDR3 in DNA: TGCAGTGCTAGAGAGTCGGGACAGTCACTAGCCAAAAACATTCAGTACTTC. It is translated as CSARESGQSLAKNIQYF.

This clonotype was found a few times. J is TRBJ1-6 and V is TRBV6-1, with D perhaps TRBD1 (6 bases). V lost 3 bases, J lost 6 bases, and 9 bases lay in between. This CDR3 spans 14 amino acids. Germline V gives CDR1 MNHNS, CDR2 SASEGT. CDR3 sequence reads: CASSEGAINSPLHF. Here the CDR3 DNA reads TGTGCCAGCAGTGAGGGGGCTATTAATTCACCCCTCCACTTT.

The CDR3 spells CSARDRGLAALSSSTDTQYF. CDR3 coding DNA: TGCAGTGCTAGAGATCGGGGGCTAGCGGCACTATCCTCTAGCACAGATACGCAGTATTTT. V gene TRBV20-1 combines with J gene TRBJ2-3; D is possibly TRBD2 (7 bases). The CDR3 extends over 20 amino acids. Germline lookup yields CDR1 DFQATT and CDR2 SNEGSKA (reference sequence). Trimming removed 0 bases from V and 0 bases from J, with 25 bases in between.

This clonotype turned up a few times. A much larger clone sits a single nucleotide away, making a read error possible. This rearrangement joins TRBV29-1 to TRBJ2-7; D might be TRBD1 (7 bases). CDR1 is SQVTM and CDR2 is ANQGSEA in the germline V gene. CDR3 length: 14 amino acids. CDR3 bases: TGCAGCGTCGAAGGCGGGACAGTTTACAATGAGCAGTACTTC. Translation: CSVEGGTVYNEQYF.

The chain recombines TRBV19 with TRBJ1-2; possibly TRBD1 for D (5 bases). Germline V gene data show CDR1 as LNHDA and CDR2 as SQIVND (reference sequence). Trimming cost V 6 bases and J 8 bases, with 16 bases left between them. The CDR3 contains 13 residues. CDR3 DNA sequence: TGTGCCAGTAGCCCGGACATACCAACCGGCTACACCTTC. Amino acids: CASSPDIPTGYTF.

This clonotype was observed a handful of times. V is TRBV3-1 and J is TRBJ2-7, with 9 bases identical to TRBD2. This CDR3 is built from 17 residues. Trimming at V came to 0 bases and at J to 10 bases, leaving 16 bases not matched to a gene. The germline V gene encodes CDR1 LGHDT and CDR2 YNNKEL (reference sequence). In nucleotides, the CDR3 is TGTGCCAGCAGCCAAGAAAGACTAGCGGCATACCCTACGATCCAGTACTTC. Protein product: CASSQERLAAYPTIQYF.

The chain carries TRBV12-3 or TRBV12-4 and TRBJ2-7; weak D call: TRBD1 (6 bases). The CDR3 is 14 amino acids. The V end lost 6 bases, the J end lost 0 bases, and 12 bases lay between the germline ends. The CDR3 protein is CASREGGSSYEQYF. The CDR3, as DNA: TGTGCCAGCAGGGAAGGGGGTAGCTCCTACGAGCAGTACTTC.

This clonotype was observed a few times. The rearrangement joins TRBV5-1 to TRBJ2-3; possibly TRBD2 for D (5 bases). V lost 4 bases and J 0 bases, leaving 12 bases between the germline ends. The CDR3 has 15 residues. Germline assignment: CDR1 SGHRS and CDR2 YFSETQ. CDR3 region: CASSARGGSTDTQYF. CDR3 coding DNA: TGCGCCAGCAGCGCCCGGGGTGGTAGCACAGATACGCAGTATTTT. The variable domain in full, with the rest retrieved from reference TRBV5-1 and TRBJ2-3, is KAGVTQTPRYLIKTRGQQVTLSCSPISGHRSVSWYQQTPGQGLQFLFEYFSETQRNKGNFPGRFSGRQFSNSRSEMNVSTLELGDSALYLCASSARGGSTDTQYFGPGTRLTVL.

In DNA, the CDR3 is TGTGCCAGCAGTTACTCGAGGAGACCAGCAGATACGCAGTATTTT. It is translated as CASSYSRRPADTQYF. The gene calls are TRBV6-5 and TRBJ2-3; D remains ambiguous. V lost 0 bases to trimming and J lost 4 bases, with 11 bases between them. The length of the CDR3 is 15 residues. Germline V gene data show CDR1 as MNHEY and CDR2 as SVGAGI.